The 14 T cell receptor beta chains in this list originate from one sample, sequenced in a study of T cell responses to AZD1222 COVID-19 vaccine. Assay: immunoSEQ multiplex PCR; the TCRdb copy retains only in-frame clones and omits some. Counted here are roughly 150,000 clones, under 95% occurring once; the ten biggest clones make up around 1.3%. The starting material was peripheral blood, obtained on day 0 of AZD1222 vaccination. Source of these receptors: an adult in good health.

The chain joins TRBV2 to TRBJ1-6; 9 bases are a match to TRBD1. CDR1 is SNHLY, CDR2 FYNNEI, per germline. The CDR3 totals 16 residues. V lost 6 bases to trimming and J lost 5 bases; unmatched junction nucleotides: 8. The CDR3 sequence: CASSADRGSHNSPLHF. CDR3 nucleotides: TGTGCCAGCAGCGCGGACAGGGGATCTCATAATTCACCCCTCCACTTT.

V usage is TRBV11-2 and J usage is TRBJ2-1; D perhaps matches TRBD1 (6 bases). The V gene lost 0 bases and the J gene lost 14 bases, with 20 bases spanning the gap. The CDR3 has 15 amino acids. Per germline, CDR1 SGHAT and CDR2 FQNNGV. The CDR3 DNA reads TGTGCCAGCAGCTTAGATTACCCCCCAGGGGAATTGGAGTTCTTC. It translates to CASSLDYPPGELEFF. Using reference TRBV11-2 and TRBJ2-1 for the parts outside the CDR3, the full variable domain is EAGVAQSPRYKIIEKRQSVAFWCNPISGHATLYWYQQILGQGPKLLIQFQNNGVVDDSQLPKDRFSAERLKGVDSTLKIQPAKLEDSAVYLCASSLDYPPGELEFFGPGTRLTVL.

The chain employs TRBV28 and TRBJ1-2; maybe TRBD1 (5 bases). Trimming took 4 bases from V and 0 from J, leaving 15 bases between them. From germline, CDR1 is MDHEN and CDR2 SYDVKM. The CDR3 extends over 16 amino acids. The CDR3 nucleotides read TGTGCCAGCAGTTCCCCTGGGACCACAGCTAACTATGGCTACACCTTC. Protein product: CASSSPGTTANYGYTF.

The table lists this clone with a few counts. The chain carries TRBV11-2 and TRBJ2-1; 9 positions match TRBD2. The CDR3 extends over 18 amino acids. Germline lookup yields CDR1 SGHAT and CDR2 FQNNGV. Germline trimming cut 2 bases from V and 3 bases from J; bases unmatched to any gene: 11. The CDR3 DNA is TGTGCCAGCAGCTTACGGGGGGCTAGCGGGGTCTTCTACAATGAGCAGTTCTTC. It yields the protein CASSLRGASGVFYNEQFF.

This clone was observed a handful of times. The chain is built from TRBV2 and TRBJ1-3, with a tentative D call TRBD1 (5 bases). Per germline, CDR1 SNHLY and CDR2 FYNNEI. V dropped 10 bases and J dropped 2 bases, with 12 bases sitting between them. There are 13 residues in the CDR3. CDR3 DNA sequence: TGTGCCAACTTCGGGACGACTGGAAACACCATATATTTT. The encoded protein is CANFGTTGNTIYF.

This chain joins TRBV5-4 and TRBJ2-3; TRBD2 matches 9 bases. The CDR3 runs 14 residues. Germline-derived CDR1 and CDR2 are SGHNT and YYREEE (reference sequence). The ends lost 7 bases at V and 3 bases at J; junction bases unmatched: 6. The CDR3 here is CASGGTSWTDTQYF. Here the CDR3 DNA reads TGTGCCAGCGGGGGGACTAGCTGGACAGATACGCAGTATTTT.

CDR3 region: CASSLGPSKNTEAFF. The CDR3 bases are TGTGCCAGCTCACTAGGGCCCTCGAAGAACACTGAAGCTTTCTTT. V usage is TRBV18 and J usage is TRBJ1-1; D gene uncertain. Trimming stripped 4 bases from V and 1 base from J, with 13 bases between. Germline CDR1 KGHSH, CDR2 LQKENI. The CDR3 is 15 amino acids.

This clone has just one count. The chain employs TRBV11-2 and TRBJ1-2, with 7 nucleotides matching TRBD1. The germline V gene has CDR1 SGHAT and CDR2 FQNNGV. The V and J ends lost 9 bases and 3 bases, in that order; junction bases with no gene match: 7. The CDR3 loop spans 13 amino acids. CDR3 protein: CASRQGSYYGYTF. CDR3 sequence (DNA): TGTGCCAGTAGACAGGGTAGTTACTATGGCTACACCTTC.

The chain uses TRBV28 and TRBJ2-7; tentatively, D is TRBD1 (5 bases). The CDR3 runs 12 residues. Germline lookup yields CDR1 MDHEN and CDR2 SYDVKM. V gave up 3 bases and J gave up 5 bases, with 8 bases separating them. CDR3 DNA sequence: TGTGCCAGCAGTTTGGGGCGCAACGAGCAGTACTTC. This gives the protein CASSLGRNEQYF.

This chain joins TRBV5-8 and TRBJ1-2; unclear D gene. In germline, CDR1 is SGHTS, CDR2 YDEGEE. The CDR3 loop spans 15 amino acids. The germline V and J ends were trimmed by 4 bases and 2 bases, with 15 bases remaining between them. The CDR3 is CASSPWMEGNYGYTF. CDR3 sequence (DNA): TGTGCCAGCAGCCCCTGGATGGAGGGCAACTATGGCTACACCTTC.

A single count supports this clone. The chain joins TRBV6-5 to TRBJ1-6, with D uncertain. CDR3 length equals 15 residues. Germline V lookup: CDR1 MNHEY, CDR2 SVGAGI. Between the trimmed V and J ends, which lost 0 bases and 7 bases, there was a span of 10 bases. CDR3 protein: CASSYSTKNNSPLHF. In nucleotides, the CDR3 is TGTGCCAGCAGTTACTCTACGAAAAACAATTCACCCCTCCACTTT.

This chain links TRBV7-3 with TRBJ2-1; the D gene is possibly TRBD2 (5 bases). The V gene's germline CDR1 is SGHTA and CDR2 FQGTGA. The CDR3 runs 14 residues. Trimming left V 2 bases short and J 0 bases short, with 5 bases between. The CDR3 nucleotides are TGTGCCAGCAGCTTAGGGAGCTCCTACAATGAGCAGTTCTTC. It encodes CASSLGSSYNEQFF.

The rearrangement links TRBV19 to TRBJ1-5; D not resolved. Germline-derived CDR1 and CDR2 are LNHDA and SQIVND (reference sequence). This CDR3 comprises 11 residues. V lost 5 bases, J lost 5 bases, and 4 bases lay in between. The CDR3: CASSDDQPQHF. CDR3 coding DNA: TGTGCCAGTAGTGACGATCAGCCCCAGCATTTT.

The chain is built from TRBV10-3 and TRBJ2-5, with D possibly called TRBD1 or TRBD2 (5 bases each). Germline V lookup: CDR1 ENHRY, CDR2 SYGVKD. The CDR3 is 15 residues long. Trimming took off 6 bases at V and 0 bases at J, with 14 bases between the two ends. The DNA of the CDR3 is TGTGCCATCAGACCGGGACCGCGGTACCAAGAGACCCAGTACTTC. Translation: CAIRPGPRYQETQYF.